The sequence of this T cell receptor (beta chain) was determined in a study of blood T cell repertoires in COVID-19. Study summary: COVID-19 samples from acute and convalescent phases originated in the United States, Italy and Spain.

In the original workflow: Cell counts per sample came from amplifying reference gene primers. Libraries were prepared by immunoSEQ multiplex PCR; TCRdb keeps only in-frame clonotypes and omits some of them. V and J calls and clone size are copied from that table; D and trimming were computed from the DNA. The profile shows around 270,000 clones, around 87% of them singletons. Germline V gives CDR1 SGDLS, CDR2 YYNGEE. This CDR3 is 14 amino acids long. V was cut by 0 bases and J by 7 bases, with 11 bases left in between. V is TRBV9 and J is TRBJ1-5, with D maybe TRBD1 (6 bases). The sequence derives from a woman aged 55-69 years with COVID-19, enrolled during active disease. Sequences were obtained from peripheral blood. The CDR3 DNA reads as TGTGCCAGCAGCGTAGGGGGGCCAGGGCAGCCCCAGCATTTT. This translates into CASSVGGPGQPQHF. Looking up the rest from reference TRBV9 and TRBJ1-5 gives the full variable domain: DSGVTQTPKHLITATGQRVTLRCSPRSGDLSVYWYQQSLDQGLQFLIQYYNGEERAKGNILERFSAQQFPDLHSELNLSSLELGDSALYFCASSVGGPGQPQHFGDGTRLSIL.